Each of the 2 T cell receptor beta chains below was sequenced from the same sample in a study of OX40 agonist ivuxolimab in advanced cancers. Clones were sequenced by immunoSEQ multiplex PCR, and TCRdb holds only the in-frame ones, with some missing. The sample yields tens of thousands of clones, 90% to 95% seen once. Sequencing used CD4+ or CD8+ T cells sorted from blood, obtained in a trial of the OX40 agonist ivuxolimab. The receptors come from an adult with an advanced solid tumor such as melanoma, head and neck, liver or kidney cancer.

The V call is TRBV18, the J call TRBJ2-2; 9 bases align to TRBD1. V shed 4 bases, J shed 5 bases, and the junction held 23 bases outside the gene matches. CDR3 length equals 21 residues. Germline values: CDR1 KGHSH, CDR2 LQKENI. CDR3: CASSRYTGGAGTSKQTGELFF. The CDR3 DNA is TGTGCCAGCTCACGATACACAGGGGGCGCCGGGACCTCCAAACAAACCGGGGAGCTGTTTTTT.

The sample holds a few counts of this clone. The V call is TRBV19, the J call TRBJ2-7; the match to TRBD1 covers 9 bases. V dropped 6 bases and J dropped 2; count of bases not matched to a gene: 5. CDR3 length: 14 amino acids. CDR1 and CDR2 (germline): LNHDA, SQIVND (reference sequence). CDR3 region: CASRNGQGTYEQYF. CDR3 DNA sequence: TGTGCCAGTAGGAACGGACAGGGGACCTACGAGCAGTACTTC.